The 2 T cell receptor beta chains given below trace back to one sample, sequenced in a study of CD8 T cells in ankylosing spondylitis (dated by TCRdb to about 2017). Library construction relied on 5' RACE. The run used an Illumina HiSeq 2500. The raw public data were reprocessed by TCRdb itself: fastp quality trimming at Q25, MiXCR clonotype calling, in-frame beta chains only. Here each entry gathers all rows of one CDR3 protein and keeps the most common genes and DNA. The sample table contains just under 95,000 distinct CDR3 sequences; only one count was recorded for 7.5% to 9% of them. The biggest ten clones account for 5.1% of the sample. Material: blood, either unsorted or a sorted T cell fraction (not recorded which). Receptors originate from a male donor with ankylosing spondylitis or in good health (not recorded which).

This clonotype was seen many times. V gene TRBV6-4 combines with J gene TRBJ1-1; TRBD1 matches at 10 bases. The CDR3 loop spans 13 amino acids. CDR1 and CDR2 from the germline V gene are MRHNA and SNTAGT. Unmatched junction bases numbered 5, after V lost 11 bases and J lost 2 bases. CDR3 sequence (DNA): TGTGCCCTGCGGACAGGGGGTAACACTGAAGCTTTCTTT. This codes for CALRTGGNTEAFF.

This clonotype has ten or more counts. CDR3 nucleotides: TGTGCCAGCAGTTTAGGGCCATACAATGAGCAGTTCTTC. Translating gives CASSLGPYNEQFF. The chain couples TRBV12-3 or TRBV12-4 to TRBJ2-1; no definite D call. V gave up 1 base and J gave up 4 bases, with 5 bases separating them. The CDR3 has 13 residues.